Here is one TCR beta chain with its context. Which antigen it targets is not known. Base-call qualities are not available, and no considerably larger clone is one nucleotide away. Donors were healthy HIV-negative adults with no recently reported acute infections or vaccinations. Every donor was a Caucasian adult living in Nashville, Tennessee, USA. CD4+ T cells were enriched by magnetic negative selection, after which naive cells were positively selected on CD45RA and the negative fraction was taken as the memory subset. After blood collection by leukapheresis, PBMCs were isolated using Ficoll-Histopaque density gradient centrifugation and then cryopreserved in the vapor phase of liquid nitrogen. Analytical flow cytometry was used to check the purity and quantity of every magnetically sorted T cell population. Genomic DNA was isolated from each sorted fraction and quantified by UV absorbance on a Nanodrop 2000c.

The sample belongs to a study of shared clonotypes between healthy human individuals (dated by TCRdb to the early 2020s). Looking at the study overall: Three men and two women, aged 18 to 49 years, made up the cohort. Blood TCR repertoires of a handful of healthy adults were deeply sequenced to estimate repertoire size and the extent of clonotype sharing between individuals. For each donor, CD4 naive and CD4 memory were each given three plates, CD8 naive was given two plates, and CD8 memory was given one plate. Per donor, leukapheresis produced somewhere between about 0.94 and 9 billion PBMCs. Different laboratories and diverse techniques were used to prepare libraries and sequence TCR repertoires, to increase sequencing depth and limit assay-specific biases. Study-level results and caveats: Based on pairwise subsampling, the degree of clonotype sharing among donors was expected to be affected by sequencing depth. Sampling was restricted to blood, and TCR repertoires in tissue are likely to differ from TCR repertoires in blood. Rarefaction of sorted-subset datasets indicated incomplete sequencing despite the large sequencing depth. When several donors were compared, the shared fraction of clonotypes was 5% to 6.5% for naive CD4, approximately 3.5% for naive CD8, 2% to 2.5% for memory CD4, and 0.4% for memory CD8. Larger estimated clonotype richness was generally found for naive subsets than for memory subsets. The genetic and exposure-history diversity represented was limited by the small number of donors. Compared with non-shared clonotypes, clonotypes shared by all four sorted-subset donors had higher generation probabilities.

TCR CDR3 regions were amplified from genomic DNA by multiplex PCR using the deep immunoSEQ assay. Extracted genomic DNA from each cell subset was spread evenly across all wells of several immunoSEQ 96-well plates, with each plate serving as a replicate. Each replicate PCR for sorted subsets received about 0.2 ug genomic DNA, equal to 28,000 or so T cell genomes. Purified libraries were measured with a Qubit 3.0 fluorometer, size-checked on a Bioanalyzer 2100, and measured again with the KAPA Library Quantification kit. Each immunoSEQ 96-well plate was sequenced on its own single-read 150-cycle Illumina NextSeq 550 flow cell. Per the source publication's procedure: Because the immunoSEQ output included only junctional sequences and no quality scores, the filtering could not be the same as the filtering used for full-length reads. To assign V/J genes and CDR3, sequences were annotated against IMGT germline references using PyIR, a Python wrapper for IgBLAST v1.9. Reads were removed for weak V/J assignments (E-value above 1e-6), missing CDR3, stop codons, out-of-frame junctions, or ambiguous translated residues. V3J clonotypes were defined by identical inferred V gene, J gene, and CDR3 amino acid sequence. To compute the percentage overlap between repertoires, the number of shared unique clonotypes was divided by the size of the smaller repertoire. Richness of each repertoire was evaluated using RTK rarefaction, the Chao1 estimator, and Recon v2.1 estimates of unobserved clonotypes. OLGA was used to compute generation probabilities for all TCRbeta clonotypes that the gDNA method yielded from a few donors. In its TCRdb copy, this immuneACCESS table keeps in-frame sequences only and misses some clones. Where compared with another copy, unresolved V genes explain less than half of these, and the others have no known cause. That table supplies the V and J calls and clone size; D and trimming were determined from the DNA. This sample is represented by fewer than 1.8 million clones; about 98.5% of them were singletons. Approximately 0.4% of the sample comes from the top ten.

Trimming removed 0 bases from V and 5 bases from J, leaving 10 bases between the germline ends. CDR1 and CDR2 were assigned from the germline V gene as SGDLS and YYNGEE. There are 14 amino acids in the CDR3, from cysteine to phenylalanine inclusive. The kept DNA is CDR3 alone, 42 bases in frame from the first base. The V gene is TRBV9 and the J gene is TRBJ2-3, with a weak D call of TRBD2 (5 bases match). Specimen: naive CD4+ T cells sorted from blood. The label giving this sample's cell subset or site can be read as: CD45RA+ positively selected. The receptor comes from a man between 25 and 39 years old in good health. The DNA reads TGTGCCAGCAGCGTAGGGCTAGGAGGAGATACGCAGTATTTT. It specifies CASSVGLGGDTQYF.